This T cell receptor beta chain was obtained from a study of cytomegalovirus exposure and HLA in healthy donors. Study outcomes and limitations: Rates of TCR association differed by HLA locus in a later analysis, with DRB1 highest and HLA-C lowest.

Per germline, CDR1 SSHAT and CDR2 FNYEAQ (reference sequence). CDR3 size: 14 residues. Primers for the PCR totalled 60 Vbeta and 13 Jbeta. Produced via immunoSEQ multiplex PCR; TCRdb's table is partial and in-frame only. The sample shows 150,000 to 200,000 clones, just over 75% of them seen only once. With respect to this clone: Its specificity is not known. At one end the junction does not follow the germline gene, possibly because of a read error.

The clonotype was recovered from a man younger than 30 in good health and CMV-seronegative. The rearrangement uses TRBV7-7 and TRBJ2-5, with 7 bases aligning to TRBD1. Sequencing was done on a sample of PBMCs. CDR3 residues: CASSSQTGVETQYF. CDR3 coding DNA: TGTGCTAGCAGCTCCCAAACAGGGGTAGAGACCCAGTACTTC.